The T cell receptor beta chain described here comes from a study of OX40 agonist ivuxolimab in advanced cancers. In the study overall: The dose of intravenous ivuxolimab that patients received every 2 weeks ranged from 0.01 to 10 mg/kg. Patients in dose escalation had liver, melanoma, kidney or head and neck cancers. General study results and limits: Specificity for antigen went undetermined in the expanded peripheral T cells. Both blood CD4+ and CD8+ T cells showed clonal growth by week 6 at 0.1 to 3.0 mg/kg.

The method was immunoSEQ multiplex PCR; TCRdb's version includes in-frame clones alone and lacks a portion of them. The sample lists over 95,000 clones, around 90% occurring once. Concerning this clone itself: Its antigen remains unknown.

V trimming: 4 bases; J trimming: 3 bases; junction bases outside the gene matches: 5. CDR1 and CDR2 (germline): SGHTA, FQGNSA. The CDR3 length is 17 residues. The sample consisted of CD4+ or CD8+ T cells sorted from blood, taken in a trial of the OX40 agonist ivuxolimab. The chain recombines TRBV7-2 with TRBJ2-1; 14 bases align to TRBD2. The receptor's source is an adult with an advanced solid tumor such as melanoma, head and neck, liver or kidney cancer. The CDR3 sequence is CASSSPGTSGGYNEQFF. The CDR3 nucleotides read TGTGCCAGCAGCTCCCCCGGGACTAGCGGGGGCTACAATGAGCAGTTCTTC.